A single sample gave rise to the 25 T cell receptor beta chains below, sequenced in a study of OX40 agonist ivuxolimab in advanced cancers. Method: immunoSEQ multiplex PCR; TCRdb's copy keeps in-frame clones and lacks some. This sample carries 100,000 to 150,000 clones, 85% to 95% of them seen once, and the ten largest clones take 1%. The sample consisted of CD4+ or CD8+ T cells sorted from blood, taken in a trial of the OX40 agonist ivuxolimab. These receptors came from an adult with an advanced solid tumor such as melanoma, head and neck, liver or kidney cancer.

As for this clone: Other DNA sequences in the same sample also yield this CDR3. The V gene is TRBV9, the J gene TRBJ2-7; a possible D gene is TRBD2 (5 bases). The V gene's germline CDR1 is SGDLS and CDR2 YYNGEE. V shed 3 bases and J shed 7 bases, with 11 bases lying between them. This CDR3 has 12 amino acids. The CDR3 DNA sequence: TGTGCCAGCAGCGGAGCCGACTATGAGCAGTACTTC. It encodes CASSGADYEQYF.

This chain uses TRBV6-5 with TRBJ1-3; D call uncertain. Germline V gives CDR1 MNHEY, CDR2 SVGAGI. The CDR3 has 15 amino acids. V shed 5 bases and J shed 4 bases, with 15 bases lying between them. CDR3 in amino acids: CASSVGRPQGNTIYF. For the CDR3, the DNA is TGTGCCAGCAGTGTTGGCAGGCCCCAGGGAAACACCATATATTTT.

The rearrangement links TRBV29-1 to TRBJ2-3; no reliable D call. Trimming removed 1 base from V and 0 bases from J, with 11 bases in between. The germline gives CDR1 SQVTM, CDR2 ANQGSEA. CDR3 length: 15 residues. The DNA for the CDR3 is TGCAGCGTTGAAGGGCTGAGGTCTAGCACAGATACGCAGTATTTT. Protein: CSVEGLRSSTDTQYF.

The chain is built from TRBV10-3 and TRBJ1-6; 9 bases are shared with TRBD1. This CDR3 has 16 amino acids. Trimming removed 3 bases from V and 7 bases from J; junction bases left unmatched: 7. Germline V CDR1 and CDR2: ENHRY, SYGVKD. The CDR3 coding sequence is TGTGCCATCAGTGACCCCCGGGACAGGGCCAATTCACCCCTCCACTTT. Its protein is CAISDPRDRANSPLHF.

V and J are TRBV6-5 and TRBJ1-1, with TRBD1 as a possible D gene (5 bases). The CDR3 has 13 residues. Germline-derived CDR1 and CDR2 are MNHEY and SVGAGI. Between the trimmed V and J ends, which lost 6 bases and 4 bases, there was a span of 12 bases. CDR3 sequence reads: CASRLIGGTEAFF. The CDR3 region has the DNA TGTGCCAGCAGACTGATTGGGGGCACTGAAGCTTTCTTT.

The rearrangement joins TRBV2 to TRBJ1-1; a possible D gene is TRBD1 (6 bases). Germline lookup yields CDR1 SNHLY and CDR2 FYNNEI. The V and J ends lost 7 bases and 3 bases respectively, with 15 bases between them. The CDR3 runs 14 residues. CDR3 protein: CASTIQGRDTEAFF. The CDR3 DNA is TGTGCCAGCACCATTCAGGGGAGGGACACTGAAGCTTTCTTT.

This chain links TRBV5-1 with TRBJ2-7; D not resolved. Deletions cut 2 bases from V and 3 bases from J, with 9 bases between. The germline gives CDR1 SGHRS, CDR2 YFSETQ. The CDR3 contains 13 residues. The CDR3 is CASSLRSDYEQYF. The CDR3 nucleotides read TGCGCCAGCAGCTTAAGGTCCGACTACGAGCAGTACTTC.

V gene TRBV5-1 combines with J gene TRBJ2-7; 14 nucleotides line up with TRBD2. Germline CDR1 and CDR2: SGHRS and YFSETQ. The CDR3 extends over 19 amino acids. V was clipped by 4 bases and J by 6 bases; unmatched bases: 18. The CDR3 loop reads CASSLPSTSGRASRIEQYF. As DNA, the CDR3 is TGCGCCAGCAGCCTACCCTCGACTAGCGGGAGGGCCTCCCGCATCGAGCAGTACTTC.

The rearrangement joins TRBV4-1 to TRBJ1-1; D remains unclear. V was shortened by 0 bases and J by 2 bases, with 10 bases between the two germline ends. Germline V gene lookup returns CDR1 MGHRA and CDR2 YSYEKL. The CDR3 loop spans 15 amino acids. In DNA form, the CDR3 reads TGCGCCAGCAGCCAAGACAAAACAGCTAACACTGAAGCTTTCTTT. It specifies CASSQDKTANTEAFF.

The chain joins TRBV5-4 to TRBJ2-7, with 7 bases that match TRBD2. This CDR3 has 16 amino acids. Germline loops: CDR1 SGHNT, CDR2 YYREEE (reference sequence). V lost 0 bases, J lost 3 bases, and 9 bases stayed unmatched. The CDR3 spells CASSLGASGLIYEQYF. In DNA, the CDR3 is TGTGCCAGCAGCTTGGGGGCTAGCGGCCTCATCTACGAGCAGTACTTC.

CDR3 in amino acids: CASSIQETQYF. In DNA form, the CDR3 reads TGTGCCAGCTCAATACAAGAGACCCAGTACTTC. The chain couples TRBV18 to TRBJ2-5; D is uncertain. Germline V lookup: CDR1 KGHSH, CDR2 LQKENI. This CDR3 has 11 residues. V shed 5 bases and J shed 2 bases, with 3 bases lying between them.

DNA of the CDR3: TGTGCCAGTAGTATGGGGTTCGGACGGTGGGGCCAAGCCTCCTACGAGCAGTACTTC. Its protein product is CASSMGFGRWGQASYEQYF. The V call is TRBV19, the J call TRBJ2-7, with TRBD1 as a possible D gene (5 bases). The length of the CDR3 is 19 residues. Looked up from germline, CDR1 is LNHDA and CDR2 is SQIVND (reference sequence). V was cut by 3 bases and J by 0 bases, with 24 bases left in between.

In regard to this clone: Other DNA sequences in this specimen translate into the identical CDR3. The chain carries TRBV6-1 and TRBJ1-2; 9 nucleotides match TRBD1. Germline lookup yields CDR1 MNHNS and CDR2 SASEGT. V was pared by 6 bases and J by 8 bases, with 13 bases of the junction left unmatched. The CDR3 is made up of 15 amino acids. For the CDR3, the DNA is TGTGCCAGCAGATTCGGACAGGGGTTAAGCAGCGGCTACACCTTC. This sequence encodes CASRFGQGLSSGYTF.

J is TRBJ2-2 and V is TRBV5-6; D tentatively fits TRBD1 or TRBD2 (5 bases each). The CDR3 has 16 residues. The V gene's germline CDR1 is SGHDT and CDR2 YYEEEE. Trimming removed 1 base at V and 4 bases at J, with 14 bases between. The DNA for the CDR3 is TGTGCCAGCAGCTTGTTTTCAGGGCGGGCCACCGGGGAGCTGTTTTTT. The encoded protein is CASSLFSGRATGELFF.

This clone was recorded a few times. The CDR3 sequence is CASSQDRNQPQHF. Here the CDR3 DNA reads TGTGCCAGCAGCCAGGACCGAAATCAGCCCCAGCATTTT. The V and J genes are TRBV11-2 and TRBJ1-5; no firm D call. Germline V gene data show CDR1 as SGHAT and CDR2 as FQNNGV. Trimming pared 5 bases from V and 4 bases from J, leaving 9 bases between. This CDR3 is built from 13 residues. The variable domain in full, completed from reference TRBV11-2 and TRBJ1-5, reads EAGVAQSPRYKIIEKRQSVAFWCNPISGHATLYWYQQILGQGPKLLIQFQNNGVVDDSQLPKDRFSAERLKGVDSTLKIQPAKLEDSAVYLCASSQDRNQPQHFGDGTRLSIL.

The chain links TRBV10-1 to TRBJ1-5; unclear D gene. CDR3 length: 13 amino acids. Looked up from germline, CDR1 is WNHNN and CDR2 is SYGVQD (reference sequence). V was pared by 4 bases and J by 4 bases, with 8 bases between. Here the CDR3 DNA reads TGCGCCAGCAGTGCAGTCGGGAATCAGCCCCAGCATTTT. Its protein product is CASSAVGNQPQHF.

This clone was seen just once. The CDR3 DNA reads TGTGCCAGCAGCTTATGGGTGGGGACTGAAGCTTTCTTT. Its protein product is CASSLWVGTEAFF. This chain links TRBV7-9 with TRBJ1-1, with D uncertain. Per the germline V gene, CDR1 is SEHNR and CDR2 is FQNEAQ (reference sequence). V lost 2 bases, J lost 5 bases, and 9 bases lay in between. CDR3 length: 13 residues.

The gene calls are TRBV6-5 and TRBJ2-7; maybe TRBD1 (6 bases). The germline V gene encodes CDR1 MNHEY and CDR2 SVGAGI. This CDR3 has 13 amino acids. V lost 2 bases and J lost 3, with 8 bases in between. CDR3 residues: CASSYTGFYEQYF. DNA for the CDR3: TGTGCCAGCAGTTACACAGGGTTCTACGAGCAGTACTTC.

This chain connects TRBV27 to TRBJ1-2; D is perhaps TRBD1 (5 bases). The V and J ends lost 8 bases and 8 bases respectively, with 18 bases between them. Germline CDR1 MNHEY, CDR2 SMNVEV (reference sequence). CDR3 length: 13 residues. CDR3 coding DNA: TGTGCCAGCTTTGGGGCCTATGGGGGGGGCTACACCTTC. It translates to CASFGAYGGGYTF.

V usage is TRBV7-2 and J usage is TRBJ1-4; 8 positions agree with TRBD1. Germline V gene lookup returns CDR1 SGHTA and CDR2 FQGNSA. The J segment lost 7 bases and the V segment lost 3 bases, leaving 4 bases of the junction unmatched. There are 14 residues in the CDR3. As DNA, the CDR3 is TGTGCCAGCAGCTTCCAGGGGGCAGGTGAAAAACTGTTTTTT. Protein sequence: CASSFQGAGEKLFF.

The J gene is TRBJ2-2, the V gene TRBV19, with 13 bases fitting TRBD2. This CDR3 comprises 16 residues. V was clipped by 7 bases and J by 7 bases; unmatched bases: 9. The germline gives CDR1 LNHDA, CDR2 SQIVND (reference sequence). For the CDR3, the DNA is TGTGCCAGTACCCCCGGGACTAGCGGGGTTAACGGGGAGCTGTTTTTT. Amino acids: CASTPGTSGVNGELFF.

The chain employs TRBV28 and TRBJ2-7; D gene ambiguous. Germline lookup yields CDR1 MDHEN and CDR2 SYDVKM. The CDR3 runs 13 residues. V lost 7 bases, J lost 0 bases, and 10 bases lay in between. The CDR3 region has the DNA TGTGCCAGCACCGTACAGAGCTCCTACGAGCAGTACTTC. Its protein is CASTVQSSYEQYF.

This clone appeared a single time. The J gene is TRBJ1-2, the V gene TRBV21-1; TRBD1 is taken as the D call from the table, unchecked against the DNA. TRBV21-1 is flagged as a pseudogene. The CDR3 contains 15 residues. The CDR3: CASSTPGGANYGYTF. CDR3 coding DNA: TGTGCCAGCAGCACCCCAGGGGGAGCTAACTATGGCTACACCTTC.

The chain uses TRBV11-2 and TRBJ2-3, with TRBD1 matching 7 bases. Germline V CDR1 and CDR2: SGHAT, FQNNGV. This CDR3 is built from 14 residues. With V trimmed by 3 bases and J by 5 bases, 5 bases remained unmatched. This CDR3 is CASSFDRVIDTQYF. The DNA for the CDR3 is TGTGCCAGCAGCTTCGACAGGGTCATAGATACGCAGTATTTT.

The CDR3 bases are TGTGCCAGCTCACCGGCGGGGACTAGCGGGGGCTACGAGCAGTACTTC. As protein: CASSPAGTSGGYEQYF. The J gene is TRBJ2-7, the V gene TRBV18; 14 nucleotides agree with TRBD2. CDR1 and CDR2 (germline): KGHSH, LQKENI. This CDR3 is built from 16 residues. Trimming cost V 3 bases and J 3 bases; bases outside gene matches: 4.